This record looks at one TCR beta chain sequence and its context. This sample was included in a study of blood T cell repertoires in COVID-19. The wider study: COVID-19 samples collected from the United States, Italy and Spain covered acute and convalescent phases. T cells, B-cell-depleted T cells, or PBMCs supplied cDNA or gDNA.

The CDR3 loop spans 14 amino acids. V lost 2 bases and J 8 bases, leaving 10 bases between the germline ends. Germline V lookup: CDR1 WNHNN, CDR2 SYGVQD (reference sequence). Per the authors' pipeline: Counts of nucleated cells, estimated from reference gene primer amplification, were obtained. The assay was immunoSEQ multiplex PCR, and TCRdb's table has in-frame clones only and misses some. V and J calls and clone size follow that table, whereas D and trimming were derived from the DNA. The sample lists approximately 150,000 clones; about 86% were seen once. The V gene is TRBV10-1, the J gene TRBJ1-6; the D gene is possibly TRBD1 (6 bases). The sample was peripheral blood. This TCR was sampled from a woman between 45 and 65 years old with active or convalescent COVID-19. The CDR3, as DNA: TGCGCCAGCAGTGAGGGGACAATAGATTCACCCCTCCACTTT. This encodes CASSEGTIDSPLHF.